These 27 T cell receptor beta chains share one sample of origin, sequenced in a study of cytomegalovirus exposure and HLA in healthy donors. The PCR employed 60 Vbeta primers together with 13 Jbeta primers. Generated by immunoSEQ multiplex PCR, the TCRdb table keeps only in-frame clones and is missing some. The sample holds 200,000 to 300,000 clones; 80% to 85% are singletons and the top ten take 7% to 9%. The sample consisted of PBMCs. The source is a woman aged 60-70 years in good health and CMV-seropositive.

This clone was recorded once. V is TRBV18 and J is TRBJ1-1, with D possibly matching TRBD1 (5 bases). The V and J ends lost 5 bases and 1 base respectively, with 11 bases between them. CDR3 size: 14 residues. The V gene's germline CDR1 is KGHSH and CDR2 LQKENI. The CDR3 nucleotides read TGTGCCAGCTCAGCACTGGACAAGAACACTGAAGCTTTCTTT. Its translation is CASSALDKNTEAFF.

This chain links TRBV27 with TRBJ2-5, with TRBD2 as a possible D gene (5 bases). The better agreement between TRBJ2-7 and the DNA end casts doubt on the J call. CDR1 and CDR2 (germline): MNHEY, SMNVEV (reference sequence). The CDR3 sequence is 13 residues long. Written as DNA, the CDR3 is TGTGCCAGCAGTCGGGGTCGGGGAGACGAGCAGTACTTC. This sequence encodes CASSRGRGDEQYF.

A few counts support this clone. The gene calls are TRBV2 and TRBJ1-2; D not certain. Deletions cut 4 bases from V and 3 bases from J, with 12 bases between. CDR3 length equals 14 residues. Germline V gene lookup returns CDR1 SNHLY and CDR2 FYNNEI. The CDR3 DNA follows: TGTGCCAGCAGTGGAACTGGTCTGGACTATGGCTACACCTTC. The encoded protein is CASSGTGLDYGYTF.

V gene TRBV2 combines with J gene TRBJ2-4; D possibly corresponds to TRBD2 (6 bases). Trimming removed 5 bases at V and 9 bases at J, with 17 bases between. The germline V gene encodes CDR1 SNHLY and CDR2 FYNNEI. CDR3 length: 14 residues. CDR3 loop: CASSPRDSRGIQYF. The DNA of the CDR3 is TGTGCCAGCAGTCCCCGGGACTCCCGGGGCATTCAGTACTTC.

The chain combines TRBV5-1 with TRBJ2-1; D perhaps matches TRBD1 (5 bases). There are 13 residues in the CDR3. Trimming left V 0 bases short and J 6 bases short, with 7 bases between. Germline V gives CDR1 SGHRS, CDR2 YFSETQ. In DNA, the CDR3 is TGCGCCAGCAGCTTGGACAGGTCCAATGAGCAGTTCTTC. It encodes CASSLDRSNEQFF.

The V gene is TRBV5-1, the J gene TRBJ2-5; the D gene is possibly TRBD1 (5 bases). The CDR3 runs 16 residues. V lost 0 bases and J 5 bases, leaving 17 bases between the germline ends. In germline, CDR1 is SGHRS, CDR2 YFSETQ. CDR3 in amino acids: CASSLGAREGWETQYF. CDR3 coding DNA: TGCGCCAGCAGCTTGGGGGCCAGGGAAGGTTGGGAGACCCAGTACTTC. The variable domain in full, completed from reference TRBV5-1 and TRBJ2-5, reads KAGVTQTPRYLIKTRGQQVTLSCSPISGHRSVSWYQQTPGQGLQFLFEYFSETQRNKGNFPGRFSGRQFSNSRSEMNVSTLELGDSALYLCASSLGAREGWETQYFGPGTRLLVL.

With respect to this clone: Compared with germline, one end of the junction differs, possibly owing to a read error. This chain joins TRBV30 and TRBJ1-4, with unresolved D. This CDR3 is 12 amino acids long. Germline loops: CDR1 GTSNPN, CDR2 SVGIG (reference sequence). The CDR3 DNA follows: TGTGCCTGGAGTGGGACTACTGAAAAACTGTTTTTT. It specifies CAWSGTTEKLFF.

V gene TRBV11-2 combines with J gene TRBJ1-3; 7 bases map to TRBD1. The germline CDR1 and CDR2 sequences are SGHAT and FQNNGV. With 5 bases clipped from V and 1 base from J, the junction kept 14 bases outside the gene matches. CDR3 length equals 18 residues. The CDR3 DNA sequence: TGTGCCAGCAGCCTCTACCGATTGACAGGGAAATCTGGAAACACCATATATTTT. Translating it yields CASSLYRLTGKSGNTIYF.

This sequence joins TRBV5-6 and TRBJ2-5; the match to TRBD2 covers 9 bases. J lost 2 bases, V lost 3 bases, and 5 bases had no gene match. Germline V gene data show CDR1 as SGHDT and CDR2 as YYEEEE. The CDR3 length is 15 residues. Written as DNA, the CDR3 is TGTGCCAGCAGCTCCCGGCTAGCGGGACAAGAGACCCAGTACTTC. Its translation: CASSSRLAGQETQYF.

To note about this clone: The junction differs from germline at one of its ends, possibly a read error. This chain links TRBV7-9 with TRBJ2-7; D call uncertain. The CDR3 consists of 12 residues. Germline V gene lookup returns CDR1 SEHNR and CDR2 FQNEAQ (reference sequence). CDR3 residues: CSSSSQNYEQYF. In DNA form, the CDR3 reads TGTTCCAGCAGCTCCCAGAACTACGAGCAGTACTTC.

The chain is built from TRBV21-1 and TRBJ1-2; TRBD1, the table's D call, lacks a check against the DNA. TRBV21-1 is described as a pseudogene. CDR3 length: 14 amino acids. The CDR3 sequence: CASSSRDRGHGYTF. The CDR3 nucleotides are TGTGCCAGCAGCAGCCGGGACAGGGGGCATGGCTACACCTTC.

A single count supports this clone. The chain uses TRBV13 and TRBJ2-1; 8 nucleotides align to TRBD1. V shed 5 bases and J 4 bases; nucleotides not matched to a gene: 4. The CDR3 contains 14 residues. Germline CDR1 PRHDT, CDR2 FYEKMQ (reference sequence). CDR3 DNA: TGTGCCAGCAGCGTCGACAGGGGATACAATGAGCAGTTCTTC. It specifies CASSVDRGYNEQFF.

V usage is TRBV12-5 and J usage is TRBJ1-5; a weak D match, TRBD1 (5 bases). V lost 3 bases to trimming and J lost 5 bases, with 17 bases between them. CDR1 and CDR2 (germline): LGHNT, FRNRAP. The CDR3 totals 16 residues. CDR3: CASGLRSQGAHQPQHF. In DNA, the CDR3 is TGTGCTAGTGGTTTACGGAGTCAGGGTGCTCATCAGCCCCAGCATTTT. Based on the CDR3 plus reference TRBV12-5 and TRBJ1-5, the full variable domain is DARVTQTPRHKVTEMGQEVTMRCQPILGHNTVFWYRQTMMQGLELLAYFRNRAPLDDSGMPKDRFSAEMPDATLATLKIQPSEPRDSAVYFCASGLRSQGAHQPQHFGDGTRLSIL.

CDR3 protein: CASPPRDRVITYEQYF. The CDR3 DNA follows: TGTGCCAGCCCCCCCCGGGACAGGGTTATTACCTACGAGCAGTACTTC. The chain recombines TRBV28 with TRBJ2-7, with TRBD1 matching over 9 bases. The V gene end was trimmed by 8 bases and the J gene end by 2 bases; junction bases not matched to a gene: 13. Looked up from germline, CDR1 is MDHEN and CDR2 is SYDVKM. This CDR3 comprises 16 residues.

This clone was observed a few times. The chain joins TRBV10-1 to TRBJ2-3; a possible D gene is TRBD2 (6 bases). Per germline, CDR1 WNHNN and CDR2 SYGVQD (reference sequence). There are 14 residues in the CDR3. The V and J ends lost 4 bases and 7 bases respectively, with 15 bases between them. CDR3 sequence (DNA): TGCGCCAGCAGTGTGGCTAGCGCCCGGAATACGCAGTATTTT. Its protein product is CASSVASARNTQYF.

This clone has just a few counts. V usage is TRBV6-1 and J usage is TRBJ1-5; 7 bases line up with TRBD1. The CDR3 length is 14 residues. J gave up 6 bases and V 6 bases, and 8 bases lay outside the gene matches. Germline V gene data show CDR1 as MNHNS and CDR2 as SASEGT. The CDR3 nucleotides read TGTGCCAGCAGCTCCACAGGGGACCCTCAGCCCCAGCATTTT. Its protein is CASSSTGDPQPQHF.

The chain is built from TRBV27 and TRBJ2-6; D is undetermined. Germline-derived CDR1 and CDR2 are MNHEY and SMNVEV (reference sequence). The CDR3 covers 15 residues. Trimming cost V 5 bases and J 0 bases, with 8 bases left between them. CDR3: CASSHWSSGANVLTF. The CDR3 DNA sequence: TGTGCCAGCAGTCATTGGAGCTCTGGGGCCAACGTCCTGACTTTC.

This chain uses TRBV4-1 with TRBJ1-2, with a weak D call TRBD1 (6 bases). Trimming stripped 3 bases from V and 3 bases from J, with 14 bases between. This CDR3 comprises 15 residues. The germline CDR1 and CDR2 sequences are MGHRA and YSYEKL. This CDR3 reads CASSHPTGSHYGYTF. CDR3 nucleotides: TGCGCCAGCAGCCACCCCACAGGGTCTCACTATGGCTACACCTTC.

As concerns this clone: A junction boundary mismatches the germline segment, possibly from a read error. V gene TRBV7-9 combines with J gene TRBJ2-7; TRBD2 aligns across 9 bases. Germline V CDR1 and CDR2: SEHNR, FQNEAQ (reference sequence). This CDR3 has 15 residues. DNA of the CDR3: TGTTCCAGCAGCGCCGGGACTAGCAGAGCCTACGAGCAGTACTTC. This codes for CSSSAGTSRAYEQYF.

This chain connects TRBV7-9 to TRBJ2-2; 7 nucleotides match TRBD1. The CDR3 has 18 amino acids. Germline V CDR1 and CDR2: SEHNR, FQNEAQ (reference sequence). Trimming took 1 base from V and 1 from J; bases not matched to a gene: 9. The CDR3 coding sequence is TGTGCCAGCAGCTTAGGGGGCCCGGGACAGCAGAACACCGGGGAGCTGTTTTTT. As protein: CASSLGGPGQQNTGELFF.

The V and J genes are TRBV4-1 and TRBJ1-2, with 7 nucleotides matching TRBD1. The length of the CDR3 is 16 residues. Germline V gives CDR1 MGHRA, CDR2 YSYEKL. V lost 0 bases and J lost 5; bases outside the gene matches: 9. CDR3 loop: CASSQEEGARRYGYTF. The CDR3 nucleotides read TGCGCCAGCAGCCAAGAAGAGGGGGCGCGTCGGTATGGCTACACCTTC.

The chain uses TRBV11-2 and TRBJ2-7, with a weak D call TRBD1 (6 bases). Germline V CDR1 and CDR2: SGHAT, FQNNGV. The CDR3 runs to 13 residues. Trimming took off 1 base at V and 2 bases at J, with 6 bases between the two ends. The DNA for the CDR3 is TGTGCCAGCAGCTTAGGGACAGCCTACGAGCAGTACTTC. It encodes CASSLGTAYEQYF.

J is TRBJ1-5 and V is TRBV11-2; TRBD1 matches at 8 bases. The CDR3 covers 14 residues. Germline lookup yields CDR1 SGHAT and CDR2 FQNNGV. The V and J ends lost 4 bases and 5 bases, in that order; junction bases with no gene match: 4. The CDR3 DNA sequence: TGTGCCAGCAGCTCGACAGGGGTTCATCAGCCCCAGCATTTT. It encodes CASSSTGVHQPQHF.

V is TRBV9 and J is TRBJ2-3; D may be TRBD1 (5 bases). The V and J ends lost 3 bases and 4 bases respectively, with 15 bases between them. Germline assignment: CDR1 SGDLS and CDR2 YYNGEE. This CDR3 contains 15 residues. CDR3 loop: CASSAGDRGADTQYF. Here the CDR3 DNA reads TGTGCCAGCAGCGCCGGTGATAGGGGCGCAGATACGCAGTATTTT.

This sequence joins TRBV5-1 and TRBJ2-5; 8 positions match TRBD1. V trimming: 0 bases; J trimming: 5 bases; junction bases outside the gene matches: 6. The germline CDR1 and CDR2 sequences are SGHRS and YFSETQ. The CDR3 length is 15 residues. The CDR3 DNA follows: TGCGCCAGCAGCTTGGCAGGGGGCATCGGGGAGACCCAGTACTTC. Protein product: CASSLAGGIGETQYF.

As to this clone: An end of the junction does not agree with germline; a read error may underlie this. The CDR3 reads CASSPTLSTGHVNTEVFF. The CDR3 DNA reads TGTGCCAGCAGCCCCACCCTCTCGACAGGACATGTGAACACTGAAGTTTTCTTT. The rearrangement uses TRBV9 and TRBJ1-1; D is possibly TRBD1 (6 bases). The CDR3 loop spans 18 amino acids. Germline CDR1 SGDLS, CDR2 YYNGEE.

This chain connects TRBV2 to TRBJ2-3; tentative D call: TRBD1 (6 bases). In germline, CDR1 is SNHLY, CDR2 FYNNEI. The CDR3 is made up of 16 amino acids. Trimming removed 6 bases at V and 3 bases at J, with 19 bases between. CDR3 sequence: CASSRQQGKLTDTQYF. The CDR3 bases are TGTGCCAGCAGCCGCCAACAGGGAAAGTTGACAGATACGCAGTATTTT.